This TCR beta chain was retrieved from a study of molecular identifiers for immune sequencing clone quantification. Study-wide points: It was shown that clones above 20 RNA copies held over 98% of effector molecules, but under 1% in naive cells.

This clonotype was counted between two and nine times. Antigen specificity is unknown. The germline V and J ends were trimmed by 5 bases and 6 bases, with 14 bases remaining between them. There are 13 residues in the CDR3. The germline CDR1 and CDR2 sequences are MNHEY and SMNVEV (reference sequence). Libraries from naive CD8 cells were generated from roughly 18,000 to 920,000 sorted cells (with 10%, 30% or 50% RNA). Generation of bulk TCR libraries relied on previously described methods and listed TCR primers. TCRdb passed the PCR reads through MiXCR, listing each CDR3 protein once. The sample shows hundreds of thousands of distinct CDR3 sequences, roughly 23% of them seen only once.

The TCR sequence derives from a human donor in good health. Some libraries in this study had Jurkat cell RNA spiked in. The sample taken for sequencing was naive CD8+ T cells from blood, with Jurkat cell RNA spiked in. Subset defined: FACS-sorted CD8+CD4-CCR7+CD45RA+ naive T cells. The rearrangement links TRBV27 to TRBJ2-7; weak D call: TRBD2 (5 bases). The CDR3 region has the DNA TGTGCCAGCAGTCCTCAACTAGTCTTCGAGCAGTACTTC. Amino acid sequence: CASSPQLVFEQYF.